The present entry profiles one TCR beta chain with its context. A much larger clone lies one base from this, so it may be a read error. A second PCR of 7 to 11 cycles used a sample-barcoded 5' primer and a J-beta primer mix. TCRdb called the 5' RACE reads again in MiXCR, with one record for every CDR3 protein. The sample gives approximately 960,000 distinct CDR3 sequences, around 29% of which show up once; roughly 10% is in the top ten. The data stem from a study of blood T cells in healthy people across ages. V was cut by 6 bases and J by 5 bases, with 19 bases left in between. CDR1 MDHEN and CDR2 SYDVKM come from the germline V gene. This CDR3 spans 15 amino acids. In addition, the sample was reused for a study of T cells of mothers and their children.

The specimen was blood. The genes are TRBV28 and TRBJ1-2; weak D call: TRBD1 (5 bases). This sequence was found in a middle-aged woman in good health. The chain's CDR3 is CASRAPPGLGYGYTF. The CDR3 DNA reads TGTGCCAGCAGAGCTCCCCCGGGGCTTGGGTATGGCTACACCTTC.